This T cell receptor beta chain derives from a study of cytomegalovirus exposure and HLA in healthy donors. Across the study: Earlier sequencing of 150 million to 200 million T cells yielded around 100 million unique TCR beta sequences. General study points: The study carried out a later analysis of TCR beta sequences. It associated under 20,000 of them with specific HLA alleles at a false discovery rate of 0.05.

This PCR relied on a set of 60 Vbeta primers and 13 Jbeta primers. In the authors' methods: An analysis performed later counted 75 million to 80 million unique TCR beta chains (roughly 11 million of them shared). TCRdb's table, derived via immunoSEQ multiplex PCR, lists solely in-frame clones and lacks some. V and J calls and clone size are copied from that table; D and trimming were computed from the DNA. The sample includes some 200,000 clones, 84% of them seen just once. A word on this clone: What it binds is unknown.

The CDR3 has 15 amino acids. Germline assignment: CDR1 MGHRA and CDR2 YSYEKL. Trimming removed 2 bases from V and 2 bases from J; junction bases left unmatched: 5. The rearrangement links TRBV4-1 to TRBJ2-7, with 8 bases identical to TRBD1. The sequence came from a woman in her 50s in good health and CMV-seropositive. Sequenced material: PBMCs. The CDR3 region has the DNA TGCGCCAGCAGCCAATCGGGGACAGGTACCTACGAGCAGTACTTC. This translates into CASSQSGTGTYEQYF.